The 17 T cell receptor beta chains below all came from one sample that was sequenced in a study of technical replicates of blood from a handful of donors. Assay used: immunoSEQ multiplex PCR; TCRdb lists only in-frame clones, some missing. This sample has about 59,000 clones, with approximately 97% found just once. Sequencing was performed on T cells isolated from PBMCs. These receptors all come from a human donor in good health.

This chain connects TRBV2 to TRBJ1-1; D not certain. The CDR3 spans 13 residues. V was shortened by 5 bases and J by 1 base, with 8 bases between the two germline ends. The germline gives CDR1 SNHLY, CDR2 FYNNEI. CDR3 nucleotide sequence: TGTGCCAGCAGTTTTGGCAGGAACACTGAAGCTTTCTTT. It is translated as CASSFGRNTEAFF.

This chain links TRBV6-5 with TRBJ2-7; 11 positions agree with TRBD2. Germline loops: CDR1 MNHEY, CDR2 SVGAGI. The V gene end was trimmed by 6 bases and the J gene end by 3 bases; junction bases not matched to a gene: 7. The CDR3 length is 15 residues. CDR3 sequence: CASRRGLADIYEQYF. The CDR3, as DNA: TGTGCCAGCAGACGGGGACTAGCGGACATCTACGAGCAGTACTTC.

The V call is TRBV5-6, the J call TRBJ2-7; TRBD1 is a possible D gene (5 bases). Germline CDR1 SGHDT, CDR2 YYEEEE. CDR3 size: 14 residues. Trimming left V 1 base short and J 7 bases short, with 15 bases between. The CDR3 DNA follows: TGTGCCAGCAGCTTGAATGACAGAAAACGAGAGCAGTACTTC. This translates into CASSLNDRKREQYF.

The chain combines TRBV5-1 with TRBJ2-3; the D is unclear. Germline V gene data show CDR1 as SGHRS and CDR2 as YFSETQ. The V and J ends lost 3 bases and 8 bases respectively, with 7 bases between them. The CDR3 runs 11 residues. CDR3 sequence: CASSSSGTQYF. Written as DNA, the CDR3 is TGCGCCAGCAGCTCCTCGGGTACGCAGTATTTT.

Written as DNA, the CDR3 is TGTGCCAGCAGCCATAACAGGGGAGCCTACGAGCAGTACTTC. This encodes CASSHNRGAYEQYF. The chain is built from TRBV7-2 and TRBJ2-7; 7 bases map to TRBD1. J was trimmed by 2 bases and V by 5 bases; bases with no gene match: 6. CDR1 is SGHTA and CDR2 is FQGNSA in the germline V gene. CDR3 length: 14 residues.

The DNA of the CDR3 is TGTGCCAGCAGTGAATCCAGGAGGAGGTACGAGCAGTACTTC. This sequence encodes CASSESRRRYEQYF. The genes are TRBV25-1 and TRBJ2-7; a weak D match, TRBD2 (5 bases). The CDR3 has 14 amino acids. The germline CDR1 and CDR2 sequences are MGHDK and SYGVNS. The V end was cut by 1 base, the J end by 4 bases, with 11 bases between.

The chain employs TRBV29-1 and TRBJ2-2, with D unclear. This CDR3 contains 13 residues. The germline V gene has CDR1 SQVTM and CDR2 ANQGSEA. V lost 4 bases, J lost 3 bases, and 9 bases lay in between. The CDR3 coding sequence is TGCAGCGTTGCTCCAGCGCACACCGGGGAGCTGTTTTTT. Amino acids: CSVAPAHTGELFF.

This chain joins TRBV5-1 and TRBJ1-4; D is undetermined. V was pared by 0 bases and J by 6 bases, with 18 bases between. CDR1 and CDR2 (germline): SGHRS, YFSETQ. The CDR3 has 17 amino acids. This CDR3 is CASSLVGRGVADEKLFF. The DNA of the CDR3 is TGCGCCAGCAGCTTGGTAGGGCGCGGGGTGGCGGATGAAAAACTGTTTTTT.

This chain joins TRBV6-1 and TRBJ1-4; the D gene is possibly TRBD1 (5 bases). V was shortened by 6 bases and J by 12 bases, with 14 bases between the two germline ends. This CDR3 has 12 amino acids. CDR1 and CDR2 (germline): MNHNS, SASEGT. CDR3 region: CASRLGTVELFF. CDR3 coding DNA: TGTGCCAGCAGACTAGGGACTGTTGAACTGTTTTTT.

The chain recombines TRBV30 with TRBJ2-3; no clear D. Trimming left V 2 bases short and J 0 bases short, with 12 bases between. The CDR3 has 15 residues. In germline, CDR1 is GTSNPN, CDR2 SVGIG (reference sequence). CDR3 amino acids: CAWSFGATSTDTQYF. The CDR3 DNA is TGTGCCTGGAGTTTTGGAGCTACTAGCACAGATACGCAGTATTTT.

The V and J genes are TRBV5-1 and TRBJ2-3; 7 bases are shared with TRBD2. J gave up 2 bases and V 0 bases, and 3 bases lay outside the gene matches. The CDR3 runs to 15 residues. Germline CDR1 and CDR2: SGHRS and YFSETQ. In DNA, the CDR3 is TGCGCCAGCAGCTTGGCGGGAGGTTTCACAGATACGCAGTATTTT. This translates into CASSLAGGFTDTQYF.

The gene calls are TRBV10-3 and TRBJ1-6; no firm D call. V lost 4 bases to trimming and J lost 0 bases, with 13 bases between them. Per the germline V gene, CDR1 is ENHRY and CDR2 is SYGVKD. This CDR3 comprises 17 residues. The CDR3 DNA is TGTGCCATCAGTGGGGTGGCGGCAAGCTCCTATAATTCACCCCTCCACTTT. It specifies CAISGVAASSYNSPLHF.

Here the CDR3 DNA reads TGTGCCAGCAGCCAAGATCTTTTGCGGGGAGAGACCCAGTACTTC. Residues: CASSQDLLRGETQYF. V usage is TRBV14 and J usage is TRBJ2-5; possibly TRBD2 for D (6 bases). Germline CDR1 SGHDN, CDR2 FVKESK. The ends were cut back, 0 bases at V and 4 bases at J, with 12 bases in the middle. The CDR3 sequence is 15 residues long.

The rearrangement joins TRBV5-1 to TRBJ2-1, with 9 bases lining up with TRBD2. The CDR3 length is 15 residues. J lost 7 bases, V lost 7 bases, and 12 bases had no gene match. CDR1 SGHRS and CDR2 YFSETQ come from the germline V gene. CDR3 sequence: CASGDTSGSMNEQFF. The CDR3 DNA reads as TGCGCCAGCGGAGATACTAGCGGGTCTATGAATGAGCAGTTCTTC.

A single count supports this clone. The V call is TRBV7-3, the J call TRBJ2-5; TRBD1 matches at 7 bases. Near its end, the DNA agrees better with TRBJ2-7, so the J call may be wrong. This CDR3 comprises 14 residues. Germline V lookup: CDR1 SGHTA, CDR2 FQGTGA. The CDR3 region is CASSPTGYPNEQYF. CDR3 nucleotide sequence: TGTGCCAGCAGCCCGACAGGGTACCCCAACGAGCAGTACTTC.

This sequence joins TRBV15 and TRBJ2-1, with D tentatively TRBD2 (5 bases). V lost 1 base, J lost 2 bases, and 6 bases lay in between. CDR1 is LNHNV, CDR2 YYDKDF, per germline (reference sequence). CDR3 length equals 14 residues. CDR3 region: CATSRAGTYNEQFF. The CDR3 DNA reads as TGTGCCACCAGCAGAGCGGGAACCTACAATGAGCAGTTCTTC.

CDR3 bases: TGCGCCAGCAGCCCCCGGACTCCAGCGGGAGCAGGTGATACGCAGTATTTT. Protein product: CASSPRTPAGAGDTQYF. The chain combines TRBV4-1 with TRBJ2-3; 8 bases fit TRBD2. The V gene end was trimmed by 4 bases and the J gene end by 6 bases; junction bases not matched to a gene: 15. CDR3 size: 17 residues. From germline, CDR1 is MGHRA and CDR2 YSYEKL.